The 18 T cell receptor beta chains below were found in one sample sequenced in a study of vaccination effects on CD4 cells after COVID-19. Using viral peptide pools, the ViraFEST assay grew out antigen-specific CD4+ T cells prior to sequencing. Cells that had been cultured for roughly eleven days were the source of isolated CD4+ T cells. None of the vaccinated had previously contracted SARS-CoV-2, and their nucleocapsid antibodies tested negative. Their cognate antigens are unknown. Here immunoSEQ multiplex PCR was the method, and the copy in TCRdb shows in-frame clones only, minus some. The table includes about 71,000 clones, approximately 70% detected once. Sequencing used CD4+ T cells from PBMCs cultured with HCoV-OC43 spike peptides, obtained before COVID-19 vaccination. Subset denoted: HCoV-OC43 spike overlapping peptide pool stimulation. These receptors were obtained from a human donor who received a COVID-19 vaccine.

The rearrangement uses TRBV19 and TRBJ1-4; weak D call: TRBD1 (6 bases). V was clipped by 11 bases and J by 8 bases, with 21 bases between them. The CDR3 is 14 residues long. CDR1 LNHDA and CDR2 SQIVND come from the germline V gene (reference sequence). Here the CDR3 DNA reads TGTGCCGTCGCCGCTCGGGGGGCGGGCGAAAAACTGTTTTTT. Translated: CAVAARGAGEKLFF.

As concerns this clone: Other DNA sequences within the sample encode an identical CDR3. The V and J genes are TRBV6-1 and TRBJ1-4; D remains ambiguous. From germline, CDR1 is MNHNS and CDR2 SASEGT. The germline V and J ends were trimmed by 5 bases and 7 bases, with 11 bases remaining between them. The CDR3 loop spans 13 amino acids. As DNA, the CDR3 is TGTGCCAGCAGTCTAGATTGGGTTGAAAAACTGTTTTTT. It is translated as CASSLDWVEKLFF.

This clone was picked up one time. The chain carries TRBV6-4 and TRBJ2-4; no firm D call. Trimming left V 4 bases short and J 3 bases short, with 13 bases between. CDR1 and CDR2 (germline): MRHNA, SNTAGT. CDR3 length equals 15 residues. The CDR3 nucleotides read TGTGCCAGCAGTGTATTTTGCCCGAACAAAAACATTCAGTACTTC. Its protein is CASSVFCPNKNIQYF.

The table lists this clone with a few counts. This rearrangement joins TRBV5-1 to TRBJ1-2; unclear D gene. Germline assignment: CDR1 SGHRS and CDR2 YFSETQ. Trimming left V 0 bases short and J 1 base short, with 4 bases between. The CDR3 consists of 13 residues. CDR3 DNA: TGCGCCAGCAGCTTGGGAGGTAACTATGGCTACACCTTC. It specifies CASSLGGNYGYTF.

This clone was recorded only once. The germline gene is not matched at one end of the junction; a read error may be the cause. The chain joins TRBV2 to TRBJ2-1; tentatively, D is TRBD2 (6 bases). The V gene's germline CDR1 is SNHLY and CDR2 FYNNEI. This CDR3 is 11 amino acids long. This CDR3 reads CASSPYGTFLF. For the CDR3, the DNA is TGTGCCAGCTCGCCGTACGGGACTTTTCTCTTC.

This chain joins TRBV2 and TRBJ2-5, with TRBD1 matching 8 bases. The V segment lost 8 bases and the J segment 3 bases; nucleotides outside the gene matches: 2. The CDR3 extends over 12 amino acids. Germline values: CDR1 SNHLY, CDR2 FYNNEI. The CDR3 nucleotides are TGTGCCAGCGGACAGGGCAAAGAGACCCAGTACTTC. Encoded protein: CASGQGKETQYF.

The V gene is TRBV10-1, the J gene TRBJ2-7; D might be TRBD2 (6 bases). This CDR3 is 14 amino acids long. In germline, CDR1 is WNHNN, CDR2 SYGVQD (reference sequence). V lost 4 bases to trimming and J lost 0 bases, with 10 bases between them. CDR3 sequence (DNA): TGCGCCAGCAGTGCCGGGGGAAGCTCCTACGAGCAGTACGTC. It codes for CASSAGGSSYEQYV.

V usage is TRBV4-3 and J usage is TRBJ1-2; 7 bases agree with TRBD1. CDR3 length: 17 residues. The ends lost 8 bases at V and 3 bases at J; junction bases unmatched: 18. Germline V lookup: CDR1 LGHNA, CDR2 YSLEER. This chain's CDR3 is CASRIETGPRWDYGYTF. CDR3 nucleotides: TGCGCCAGCCGAATCGAGACAGGGCCCCGATGGGACTATGGCTACACCTTC.

The rearrangement joins TRBV7-2 to TRBJ2-3, with unresolved D. Germline V gives CDR1 SGHTA, CDR2 FQGNSA. The CDR3 is made up of 11 amino acids. V dropped 3 bases and J dropped 4 bases, with 2 bases sitting between them. Here the CDR3 reads CASSFSDTQYF. The CDR3, as DNA: TGTGCCAGCAGCTTCTCAGATACGCAGTATTTT.

The V call is TRBV24-1, the J call TRBJ1-4; TRBD1 aligns across 7 bases. The junction had 7 bases not matched to a gene; V was cut back by 2 bases and J by 8 bases. Germline CDR1 and CDR2: KGHDR and SFDVKD. There are 15 residues in the CDR3. The CDR3 bases are TGTGCCACCAGTGATTCGAGGGGGCGCAGAGAAAAACTGTTTTTT. It specifies CATSDSRGRREKLFF.

V and J are TRBV3-1 (or the pseudogene TRBV3-2) and TRBJ2-6; TRBD1 matches 7 bases. Per germline, CDR1 LGHDT and CDR2 YNNKEL (reference sequence). The CDR3 sequence is 18 residues long. J was trimmed by 0 bases and V by 6 bases; bases with no gene match: 11. The CDR3 nucleotides read TGTGCCAGCAGGGGTCGACAGGGCCTTTACTCTGGGGCCAACGTCCTGACTTTC. Its protein is CASRGRQGLYSGANVLTF.

This clone was seen a handful of times. The V and J genes are TRBV29-1 and TRBJ2-7; no clear D gene. This CDR3 spans 12 amino acids. Trimming removed 4 bases from V and 6 bases from J, with 13 bases in between. Germline loops: CDR1 SQVTM, CDR2 ANQGSEA. CDR3 bases: TGCAGCGTTGTTAGTGGGGTAGGCGAGCAGTACGTC. The encoded protein is CSVVSGVGEQYV.

This clone has just a few counts. The V call is TRBV2, the J call TRBJ1-1; no definite D call. With 6 bases removed from V and 5 bases from J, the gap between germline ends came to 7 bases. Germline V CDR1 and CDR2: SNHLY, FYNNEI. The CDR3 length is 11 residues. The CDR3 reads CASRLRTEAFF. The CDR3 coding sequence is TGTGCCAGCAGACTAAGGACTGAAGCTTTCTTT.

This clone was observed a few times. The rearrangement joins TRBV5-1 to TRBJ1-2; 12 bases align to TRBD1. The J segment lost 10 bases and the V segment lost 3 bases, leaving 1 base of the junction unmatched. The germline CDR1 and CDR2 sequences are SGHRS and YFSETQ. There are 12 residues in the CDR3. CDR3 nucleotide sequence: TGCGCCAGCAGCTGGGACAGGGGGCACTACACCTTC. It codes for CASSWDRGHYTF.

This clone has more than one count but fewer than ten. The chain couples TRBV2 to TRBJ1-2; 9 nucleotides line up with TRBD1. The V gene end was trimmed by 5 bases and the J gene end by 4 bases; junction bases not matched to a gene: 8. The V gene's germline CDR1 is SNHLY and CDR2 FYNNEI. The CDR3 consists of 15 residues. CDR3: CASSLGTGRSYGYTF. DNA for the CDR3: TGTGCCAGCAGTCTTGGGACAGGGAGGTCCTATGGCTACACCTTC.

This clone was found a few times. The chain couples TRBV30 to TRBJ2-7; D not resolved. V lost 5 bases, J lost 6 bases, and 20 bases lay in between. The CDR3 totals 14 residues. Germline CDR1 and CDR2: GTSNPN and SVGIG (reference sequence). CDR3 bases: TGTGCCTGGGGTAGGAAGGCAACCTTTAGCGAGCAGTACGTC. Encoded protein: CAWGRKATFSEQYV.

This clone was detected a few times. CDR3: CASSESRVGGYTF. The CDR3 nucleotides are TGTGCCAGCAGTGAGAGCAGGGTAGGAGGCTACACCTTC. The rearrangement links TRBV6-4 to TRBJ1-2; a weak D match, TRBD1 (5 bases). Germline values: CDR1 MRHNA, CDR2 SNTAGT. V gave up 3 bases and J gave up 8 bases, with 13 bases separating them. The CDR3 contains 13 residues.

This clone was counted many times. V usage is TRBV18 and J usage is TRBJ1-2, with D unresolved. V gave up 1 base and J gave up 4 bases, with 13 bases separating them. CDR3 length: 15 amino acids. Looked up from germline, CDR1 is KGHSH and CDR2 is LQKENI. CDR3 amino acids: CASSPRSPEIYGYTF. Here the CDR3 DNA reads TGTGCCAGCTCACCACGCTCTCCAGAAATCTATGGCTACACCTTC.